This T cell receptor (beta chain) was captured by sequencing in a study of T-cell reconstitution after alpha-beta-depleted transplantation in children. Study conclusions and caveats: At day 60, the high TCRbeta diversity found in some patients originated from recipient T cells and thymic progenitors that had survived.

Comment on this clonotype: Its cognate antigen is unknown.

Construction of the TCRbeta library involved unique molecular identifiers. TCRdb itself ran the PCR reads through MiXCR, one entry per CDR3 protein. This sample has about 580,000 distinct CDR3 sequences, with roughly 23% found just once. CDR3 length: 13 residues. Germline V lookup: CDR1 DFQATT, CDR2 SNEGSKA (reference sequence). The sample here was PBMCs, mostly from graft donor cells, taken 360 days after TCRalphabeta/CD19-depleted stem cell transplant. V usage is TRBV20-1 and J usage is TRBJ2-1, with D tentatively TRBD2 (7 bases). The sequence derives from a boy under three years old who had a stem cell transplant for acute myeloid leukemia, so the T cells may come from the graft donor. In DNA, the CDR3 is TGCAGAGCAAGGGGGGGGGCTATAAATGAGCAGTTCTTC. This sequence encodes CRARGGAINEQFF.